These T cell receptor beta chains were read from a single sample in a study of blood T cell repertoires in COVID-19. Profiled with immunoSEQ multiplex PCR; TCRdb holds only in-frame clones, not every one. The sample holds about 250,000 clones; 85% are singletons and the top ten take around 5.5%. Sequencing input: peripheral blood. Receptors were obtained from a man in his forties or fifties with COVID-19, enrolled during active disease. CDR3s include the opening cysteine and the closing phenylalanine or tryptophan. The order of the fields is clone size, D gene, V gene, J gene, CDR3 DNA, CDR3 protein. The D gene is left open where the match is weak. Clone sizes are given selectively: once, few, many, or a class where the clone is expanded.

few	TRBD1	TRBV30	TRBJ1-1	TGTGCCTGGGGGACTCGACAGGGGCCGTCTTTCTTT	CAWGTRQGPSFF
.	.	TRBV3-1/TRBV3-2	TRBJ1-4	TGTGCCAGCAGCCAAGCATCACAGGGTAACCATGAAAAACTGTTTTTT	CASSQASQGNHEKLFF
.	.	TRBV14	TRBJ1-2	TGTGCCAGCAGCCAAACAGGGTTGGGCTATGGCTACACCTTC	CASSQTGLGYGYTF
.	.	TRBV29-1	TRBJ2-3	TGCAGCGTTGAAGGGGGGACTAGCACAGATACGCAGTATTTT	CSVEGGTSTDTQYF
.	TRBD2	TRBV5-4	TRBJ2-2	TGTGCCAGCAGCTTCGGACGCGGGGGGGACCTAACGAACACCGGGGAGCTGTTTTTT	CASSFGRGGDLTNTGELFF
.	.	TRBV11-1	TRBJ1-4	TGTGCCAGCAGCCCCCAGGGTGAAAAACTGTTTTTT	CASSPQGEKLFF
.	.	TRBV4-2	TRBJ2-7	TGTGCCAGCAGCCAAGAAGACCCCGCTAGCTACGAGCAGTACTTC	CASSQEDPASYEQYF
.	.	TRBV5-6	TRBJ1-3	TGTGCCAGCAGCTTATACGGTGGAAACACCATATATTTT	CASSLYGGNTIYF
.	.	TRBV9	TRBJ2-2	TGTGCCAGCAGCGGTACTAGCTTGAACACCGGGGAGCTGTTTTTT	CASSGTSLNTGELFF
.	.	TRBV6-5	TRBJ2-5	TGTGCCAGCAAGATCGTGCTAGCCCAAGAGACCCAGTACTTC	CASKIVLAQETQYF
.	.	TRBV1	TRBJ2-5	TGCACCAGCCCCGGGAGGCGGGAGACCCAGTACTTC	CTSPGRRETQYF
.	TRBD2	TRBV9	TRBJ2-5	TGTGCCAGCAGCGTAGACAACGGGGGGAGACAAGAGACCCAGTACTTC	CASSVDNGGRQETQYF
.	TRBD1	TRBV11-2	TRBJ1-2	TGTGCCAGCAGCTTAGCAGGGGGCAATGGCTACACCTTC	CASSLAGGNGYTF
.	TRBD1	TRBV2	TRBJ1-1	TGTGCCAGCAACCGACAGGGTGACACTGAAGCTTTCTTT	CASNRQGDTEAFF
.	TRBD1	TRBV7-6	TRBJ1-4	TGTGCCAGCAGCGAACGGGACAGAACTAATGAAAAACTGTTTTTT	CASSERDRTNEKLFF
few	.	TRBV12-2	TRBJ1-2	TGTGCAAGTCGCATGGAGGGGCCTGCGGTAAACTATGGCTACACCTTC	CASRMEGPAVNYGYTF
.	.	TRBV11-3	TRBJ2-5	TGTGCCAGCAGCTTAGGGGCTCGGGAGACCCAGTACTTC	CASSLGARETQYF
once	TRBD2	TRBV5-4	TRBJ2-1	TGTGCCAGCAGCCCTAGCGGGGGGCACAATGAGCAGTTCTTC	CASSPSGGHNEQFF
.	TRBD1	TRBV4-2	TRBJ1-2	TGTGCCAGCAGCCAAGAGGGACAGATATTCTATGGCTACACCTTC	CASSQEGQIFYGYTF
.	TRBD1	TRBV7-8	TRBJ1-1	TGTGCCAGCAGCTTACGTACGACAGGGACTGAGGCTTTCTTT	CASSLRTTGTEAFF
once	.	TRBV5-8	TRBJ1-5	TGTGCCAGCCCAGGGGCCTGGGGCAATCAGCCCCAGCATTTT	CASPGAWGNQPQHF
once	TRBD2	TRBV6-5	TRBJ2-7	TGTGCCAGCAGGGCTCCCGGGACTAACGAGCAGTACTTC	CASRAPGTNEQYF
.	.	TRBV11-1	TRBJ2-1	TGTGCCAGCAGCCTTGGACGGGAATACAATGAGCAGTTCTTC	CASSLGREYNEQFF
.	.	TRBV19	TRBJ2-2	TGTGCCAGTAGTCCGCGGCGTCAGTCCACCGGGGAGCTGTTTTTT	CASSPRRQSTGELFF
.	.	TRBV3-1/TRBV3-2	TRBJ1-3	TGTGCCAGCAGCTCACATCAGGGGCAAGGTGGAAACACCATATATTTT	CASSSHQGQGGNTIYF
.	TRBD1	TRBV6-6	TRBJ2-5	TGTGCCAGCAGTTACCATGACAGGGAAGAGACCCAGTACTTC	CASSYHDREETQYF
.	TRBD1	TRBV27	TRBJ2-7	TGTGCCAGCAGTTTATCGAGGTTCGGGACAGGTCCCTACGAGCAGTACTTC	CASSLSRFGTGPYEQYF
.	.	TRBV3-1/TRBV3-2	TRBJ2-3	TGTGCCAGCAGCCAACTGTGGGGCTACCCACAAGATACGCAGTATTTT	CASSQLWGYPQDTQYF
.	TRBD1	TRBV13	TRBJ1-2	TGTGCCAGCAGCTTTGAGGGCCAGGGGGCTTCTGGCTACACCTTC	CASSFEGQGASGYTF
.	TRBD1	TRBV4-2	TRBJ2-7	TGTGCCAGCAGCCATTGGACAGGGCAAAGCTCCTACGAGCAGTACTTC	CASSHWTGQSSYEQYF
.	.	TRBV11-3	TRBJ1-1	TGTGCCAGCAGCTTATTTCCGGGGACTGAAGCTTTCTTT	CASSLFPGTEAFF
few	.	TRBV29-1	TRBJ1-1	TGCAGCGTTGTTGGTAGATTGAACACTGAAGCTTTCTTT	CSVVGRLNTEAFF
.	.	TRBV13	TRBJ2-1	TGTGCCAGCAGCCCGAGATACAATGAGCAGTTCTTC	CASSPRYNEQFF
.	TRBD1	TRBV24-1	TRBJ2-7	TGTGCCACCAGTGCAGGGGGTTTAAGCGAGCAGTACTTC	CATSAGGLSEQYF
.	TRBD1	TRBV7-8	TRBJ1-3	TGTGCCAGCAAACAGGGGGCGCTTGGAAACACCATATATTTT	CASKQGALGNTIYF
once	TRBD2	TRBV4-1	TRBJ2-2	TGCGCCAGCAGCCAGAGCGGACTAGCGGGGTCCTCGAACACCGGGGAGCTGTTTTTT	CASSQSGLAGSSNTGELFF
.	TRBD1	TRBV5-1	TRBJ2-7	TGCGCCAGCAGCTTGCAGGTGGGACAGGGGCCGTACGAGCAGTACTTC	CASSLQVGQGPYEQYF
.	TRBD1	TRBV9	TRBJ2-5	TGTGCCAGCAGCGTAGGCCCCCAGGGGGCTTGGGAGACCCAGTACTTC	CASSVGPQGAWETQYF
.	.	TRBV27	TRBJ1-6	TGTGCCAGCAGGACAGCCAATAATTCACCCCTCCACTTT	CASRTANNSPLHF
.	.	TRBV4-3	TRBJ2-5	TGCGCCAGCAGCCAAGAGCTGGCGGATCAAGAGACCCAGTACTTC	CASSQELADQETQYF
few	TRBD1	TRBV7-2	TRBJ2-7	TGTGCCAGCAGCTGGGGAGTGACAGGGGCCTACGAGCAGTACTTC	CASSWGVTGAYEQYF
.	TRBD1	TRBV6-6	TRBJ2-4	TGTGCCAGCAGCATTGGGACAGTTGCAGCCAAAAACATTCAGTACTTC	CASSIGTVAAKNIQYF
.	.	TRBV28	TRBJ1-1	TGTGCCAGCAGTCGCGTAGGGACATTCGGAGCTTTCTTT	CASSRVGTFGAFF
once	.	TRBV30	TRBJ2-5	TGTGCCTGGAAGTCGGGAGAGACCCAGTACTTC	CAWKSGETQYF
.	TRBD1	TRBV7-8	TRBJ1-6	TGTGCCAGCAGCTTAGTTACGGGGACAGTGGTGAATTCACCCCTCCACTTT	CASSLVTGTVVNSPLHF
.	TRBD2	TRBV27	TRBJ2-5	TGTGCCAGCTGCAAGCGGGGGGGGGCAGAGACCCAGTACTTC	CASCKRGGAETQYF
once	.	TRBV5-6	TRBJ1-2	TGTGCCAGCAGCTTGGAAAGGACAGCCCCCTATGGCTACACCTTC	CASSLERTAPYGYTF
.	TRBD1	TRBV30	TRBJ2-3	TGTGCCTGGAGAGAGGACAGGGTGTGGACAGATACGCAGTATTTT	CAWREDRVWTDTQYF
medium-sized	.	TRBV7-9	TRBJ2-3	TGTGCCAGCAGCTCAGGTGTAGATACGCAGTATTTT	CASSSGVDTQYF
.	.	TRBV11-1	TRBJ1-3	TGTGCCAGCAGCGAACAGGGCTTTGGAAACACCATATATTTT	CASSEQGFGNTIYF
.	.	TRBV28	TRBJ1-1	TGTGCCAGCGAGAGTCTGAACACTGAAGCTTTCTTT	CASESLNTEAFF
.	.	TRBV9	TRBJ1-2	TGTGCCAGCAGCGTATACCAATCCGGAGCATATGGCTACACCTTC	CASSVYQSGAYGYTF
.	.	TRBV2	TRBJ2-7	TGTGCCAGCACCGCGGGTGGGAATGAGCAGTACTTC	CASTAGGNEQYF
.	TRBD1	TRBV6-2/TRBV6-3	TRBJ1-2	TGTGCCAGCAGTTCACCGGACAGGGCTAACTATGGCTACACCTTC	CASSSPDRANYGYTF
few	TRBD1	TRBV19	TRBJ1-1	TGTGCCAGTAGTGTCCACAGGGGGCGGAACACTGAAGCTTTCTTT	CASSVHRGRNTEAFF
once	TRBD1	TRBV28	TRBJ1-5	TGTGCCAGCAGTTGGGGACAGGGAAATCAGCCCCAGCATTTT	CASSWGQGNQPQHF
.	TRBD1	TRBV18	TRBJ2-5	TGTGCCAGCTCAAGAGGGACAGAAGAGACCCAGTACTTC	CASSRGTEETQYF
.	TRBD2	TRBV15	TRBJ2-3	TGTGCCACCAGCAGAGGGTCTAGCGGGGGAAGCACAGATACGCAGTATTTT	CATSRGSSGGSTDTQYF
.	TRBD1	TRBV7-9	TRBJ2-7	TGTGCCAGCAGGCAAGAACCGGGACAGGGAACCTACGAGCAGTACTTC	CASRQEPGQGTYEQYF
once	.	TRBV5-4	TRBJ2-3	TGTGCCAGCAGGTGGCGGGACACAGATACGCAGTATTTT	CASRWRDTDTQYF